A single sample is the source of the 6 T cell receptor beta chains below, sequenced in a study of tissue T cells after allogeneic stem cell transplantation. The table came from immunoSEQ multiplex PCR; TCRdb's copy has only in-frame clones and leaves some out. The table records roughly 4,200 clones, around half of them present only once. Time point in this sample: mouse harvest day 14 after allogeneic transplant. The graft held 10^6 splenic CD5+ T cells and 10^7 T-cell-depleted bone marrow cells. The sample comprised lymph node tissue. The receptors were sampled from a female BALB/c mouse given C57BL/6 T cells with graft-versus-host disease after an allogeneic hematopoietic cell transplant.

Turning to this clone: Germline and genes here are mouse. The CDR3 end lies 1 residue beyond the end of the read and is filled in from the germline J gene. The chain carries TRBV1 and TRBJ1-6; 8 bases line up with TRBD1. TRBJ1-6 is given ORF status, its function remaining uncertain. V trimming: 0 bases; J trimming: 4 bases; junction bases outside the gene matches: 5. Germline CDR1 NSQYPW, CDR2 LRSPGD (reference sequence). The CDR3 is made up of 17 amino acids. The CDR3 loop reads CTCSADPGGAYNSPLYF. CDR3 DNA, as far as it was read: TGCACCTGCAGTGCAGATCCAGGGGGCGCTTATAATTCGCCCCTCTAC.

In its sample, this clone ranks as medium-sized. Gene names and germline match the mouse. The observed sequence ends 1 residue before the CDR3 terminus, with the missing tail filled in from the germline J gene. The chain employs TRBV3 and TRBJ2-7; D unclear. Trimming removed 1 base from V and 0 bases from J, with 7 bases in between. The CDR3 totals 14 residues. The V gene's germline CDR1 is SNHLY and CDR2 FYNGKV (reference sequence). CDR3 bases read: TGTGCCAGCAGCTTAGGTGGGTTCTCCTATGAACAGTAC. Translating it yields CASSLGGFSYEQY. The complete CDR3 reads CASSLGGFSYEQYF.

This clone was observed a handful of times. Gene and germline names: mouse. The CDR3 end is not reached by the read, which stops 1 residue before it; the germline J gene fills it in. The J gene is TRBJ2-7, the V gene TRBV26; D might be TRBD1 (6 bases). CDR3 length: 14 residues. CDR1 and CDR2 from the germline V gene are KGHPV and FQNQEV (reference sequence). The V gene lost 4 bases and the J gene lost 2 bases, with 12 bases spanning the gap. CDR3 loop: CASSPGQGPYEQYF. The DNA read from the CDR3 is TGTGCCAGCAGTCCGGGACAAGGACCCTATGAACAGTAC.

Regarding this clone: Gene names and germline match the mouse. The read gets to within 1 residue of the CDR3 end, and the germline J gene fills in the rest. The chain uses TRBV12-2 and TRBJ2-7; a possible D gene is TRBD2 (5 bases). V lost 0 bases and J lost 0, with 8 bases in between. CDR3 size: 14 residues. The germline CDR1 and CDR2 sequences are SGHLS and HYDKME. The CDR3 bases that were read are TGTGCCAGCTCTCTCGAGTGGGGCTCCTATGAACAGTAC. Translating it yields CASSLEWGSYEQY. The whole CDR3 reads CASSLEWGSYEQYF. The full variable domain, with the rest looked up from reference TRBV12-2 and TRBJ2-7, is NSGVVQSPRYIIKGKGERSILKCIPISGHLSVAWYQQTQGQELKFFIQHYDKMERDKGNLPSRFSVQQFDDYHSEMNMSALELEDSAVYFCASSLEWGSYEQYFGPGTRLTVL.

A note on this clone: One junction end disagrees with the germline gene, perhaps due to a read error. The gene symbols are mouse symbols. CDR3 bases read: TGTGCCAGCGGTGACAGTTCCTATAATTCGCCCCTCTAC. Amino acid sequence: CASGDSSYNSPLY. In full, the CDR3 is CASGDSSYNSPLYF. This chain uses TRBV13-1 with TRBJ1-6, with D possibly being TRBD1 (5 bases). The missing CDR3 end, 1 residue past where the read stops, is filled in from the germline J gene. TRBJ1-6 is known as an ORF, though its function is uncertain. The CDR3 sequence is 14 residues long. CDR1 is NSHNY and CDR2 is SYGAGN in the germline V gene.

By sample fraction, this clone is medium-sized. Genes and germline are mouse. The read ends 1 residue before the CDR3 terminus; that terminus is restored from the germline J gene. The chain couples TRBV5 to TRBJ2-7; 10 nucleotides line up with TRBD2. The CDR3 is 17 residues long. Germline loops: CDR1 LGHNA, CDR2 YNLKQL (reference sequence). With 2 bases clipped from V and 0 bases from J, the junction kept 7 bases outside the gene matches. The CDR3 is CASSQNNWGGSSYEQYF. The sequenced part of the CDR3 DNA is TGTGCCAGCAGCCAAAATAACTGGGGGGGTAGCTCCTATGAACAGTAC.